Below are 31 T cell receptor beta chains sequenced from a single sample in a study of blood T cells in healthy people across ages. The use of a sample-barcoded 5' primer and a J-beta primer mix characterized a second PCR of about 6 to 12 cycles. A single record per CDR3 protein comes from TCRdb applying MiXCR to the 5' RACE reads. The sample has some 1.5 million distinct CDR3 sequences; roughly 43% are singletons. Sequencing was done on a sample of blood. The receptors stem from a woman under 30 in good health.

In its sample, this clonotype was seen a few times. The J gene is TRBJ2-5, the V gene TRBV27, with 7 bases fitting TRBD1. The ends lost 5 bases at V and 3 bases at J; junction bases unmatched: 21. CDR3 length equals 19 residues. Germline-derived CDR1 and CDR2 are MNHEY and SMNVEV (reference sequence). The CDR3 region is CASSPRQGFDLYDEETQYF. The CDR3 DNA sequence: TGTGCCAGCAGTCCGAGACAGGGTTTCGATCTCTATGACGAAGAGACCCAGTACTTC.

The chain has TRBV20-1 and TRBJ1-1; D is ambiguous. The CDR3 sequence is 12 residues long. From germline, CDR1 is DFQATT and CDR2 SNEGSKA (reference sequence). The ends were cut back, 3 bases at V and 4 bases at J, with 9 bases in the middle. CDR3 sequence (DNA): TGCAGTGCTAGTGTCTTGGGCACTGAAGCTTTCTTT. Amino acids: CSASVLGTEAFF.

Comment on this clonotype: A read error may account for a junction end that differs from germline. V gene TRBV13 combines with J gene TRBJ2-1, with 7 bases fitting TRBD1. Per germline, CDR1 PRHDT and CDR2 FYEKMQ (reference sequence). The CDR3 sequence is 13 residues long. The CDR3 nucleotides read TGTGCCTGCAGCGGACAGGTTTTGAATGAGCAGTTCTTC. Residues: CACSGQVLNEQFF.

This chain joins TRBV4-2 and TRBJ1-2, with D unresolved. The length of the CDR3 is 15 residues. Germline CDR1 reads LGHNA; CDR2 reads YNFKEQ. Deletions cut 0 bases from V and 1 base from J, with 9 bases between. CDR3 nucleotide sequence: TGTGCCAGCAGCCAAGATAAGGGAGTTAACTATGGCTACACCTTC. Encoded protein: CASSQDKGVNYGYTF.

This clonotype was seen a single time. This sequence joins TRBV28 and TRBJ1-2, with D perhaps matching TRBD1 (5 bases). The CDR3 runs 14 residues. Germline V CDR1 and CDR2: MDHEN, SYDVKM. Trimming stripped 5 bases from V and 8 bases from J, with 18 bases between. This CDR3 is CASSTWQGWGGYTF. The CDR3 bases are TGTGCCAGCAGTACCTGGCAGGGATGGGGCGGCTACACCTTC.

The chain carries TRBV2 and TRBJ1-2; TRBD1 agrees at 8 bases. J gave up 4 bases and V 8 bases, and 12 bases lay outside the gene matches. This CDR3 spans 15 amino acids. Germline CDR1 is SNHLY and CDR2 is FYNNEI. The CDR3: CASGKDRGIGYGYTF. The CDR3 DNA reads TGTGCCAGCGGAAAAGACAGGGGAATAGGCTATGGCTACACCTTC.

In its sample, this clonotype was seen a few times. The gene calls are TRBV20-1 and TRBJ1-2, with no clear D. Germline V CDR1 and CDR2: DFQATT, SNEGSKA (reference sequence). The length of the CDR3 is 14 residues. Trimming pared 6 bases from V and 3 bases from J, leaving 17 bases between. CDR3 coding DNA: TGCAGTGCGTTTAGGGCGTCGCACGACTATGGCTACACCTTC. Residues: CSAFRASHDYGYTF.

A few counts support this clonotype. The chain recombines TRBV20-1 with TRBJ2-7, with D hard to call. V was clipped by 6 bases and J by 6 bases, with 24 bases between them. The CDR3 has 15 residues. The germline V gene encodes CDR1 DFQATT and CDR2 SNEGSKA (reference sequence). DNA of the CDR3: TGCAGTGCCTCCGGGCCCGAATTATTCGAATTCGAGCAGTACTTC. It encodes CSASGPELFEFEQYF.

This clonotype appeared a few times. The chain couples TRBV18 to TRBJ2-3; D possibly uses TRBD1 or TRBD2 (5 bases each). Trimming pared 4 bases from V and 4 bases from J, leaving 21 bases between. Germline V lookup: CDR1 KGHSH, CDR2 LQKENI. The CDR3 is 17 amino acids. CDR3 sequence: CASSLTGTMNSADTQYF. The CDR3 DNA reads TGTGCCAGCTCACTCACCGGGACCATGAATTCCGCAGATACGCAGTATTTT.

This clonotype was counted ten times or more. This chain connects TRBV5-1 to TRBJ1-2; possibly TRBD1 for D (5 bases). Trimming stripped 0 bases from V and 5 bases from J, with 11 bases between. The CDR3 runs to 14 residues. In germline, CDR1 is SGHRS, CDR2 YFSETQ. CDR3 protein: CASSLAGRTYGYTF. CDR3 in DNA: TGCGCCAGCAGCTTGGCGGGACGAACTTATGGCTACACCTTC.

This clonotype showed up just a few times. The gene calls are TRBV10-3 and TRBJ1-2, with a tentative D call TRBD1 (5 bases). Trimming cost V 8 bases and J 8 bases, with 12 bases left between them. There are 11 residues in the CDR3. Germline CDR1 is ENHRY and CDR2 is SYGVKD. CDR3 sequence reads: CAIRQGGGYTF. CDR3 bases: TGTGCCATCCGGCAGGGTGGCGGCTACACCTTC.

This clonotype was seen repeatedly, ten times or more. This chain connects TRBV28 to TRBJ2-5; no definite D call. Between the trimmed V and J ends, which lost 2 bases and 4 bases, there was a span of 5 bases. The CDR3 runs to 12 residues. Germline assignment: CDR1 MDHEN and CDR2 SYDVKM. This CDR3 reads CASSLISETQYF. DNA of the CDR3: TGTGCCAGCAGTTTAATTTCAGAGACCCAGTACTTC.

The V gene is TRBV27, the J gene TRBJ2-7; tentative D call: TRBD2 (6 bases). The CDR3 runs 13 residues. Per the germline V gene, CDR1 is MNHEY and CDR2 is SMNVEV (reference sequence). The V and J ends lost 4 bases and 5 bases respectively, with 12 bases between them. In DNA form, the CDR3 reads TGTGCCAGCAGTTCACTAGCAAGGAACGAGCAGTACTTC. Its translation is CASSSLARNEQYF.

J is TRBJ2-5 and V is TRBV12-3 or TRBV12-4; TRBD2 matches 13 bases. CDR3 length equals 15 residues. The ends lost 4 bases at V and 5 bases at J; junction bases unmatched: 4. CDR3 in DNA: TGTGCCAGCAGTTCGACTAGCGGGGGGTTTGAGACCCAGTACTTC. Translating gives CASSSTSGGFETQYF.

This chain connects TRBV20-1 to TRBJ1-2; 7 bases are shared with TRBD1. Germline V gene lookup returns CDR1 DFQATT and CDR2 SNEGSKA (reference sequence). V lost 8 bases and J lost 2; bases outside the gene matches: 5. The CDR3 length is 12 residues. The CDR3 bases are TGCAGTAAGGGACAGCGGAACTATGGCTACACCTTC. Residues: CSKGQRNYGYTF.

For this clonotype: A much larger clone differs from this one at a single base, so this may be a read error. This chain links TRBV20-1 with TRBJ1-1; TRBD1 is a possible D gene (5 bases). This CDR3 is built from 16 residues. From germline, CDR1 is DFQATT and CDR2 SNEGSKA (reference sequence). V gave up 1 base and J gave up 6 bases, with 21 bases separating them. The CDR3 nucleotides are TGCAGTGCTAGAGGTAAACCCGGGGCCCTTAGTTCTGAAGCTTTCTTT. This translates into CSARGKPGALSSEAFF.

Many counts were recorded for this clonotype. The chain uses TRBV5-8 and TRBJ2-3; D unresolved. The germline gives CDR1 SGHTS, CDR2 YDEGEE. The V and J ends lost 0 bases and 2 bases respectively, with 10 bases between them. The CDR3 is 15 residues long. This CDR3 reads CASSLVWQNTDTQYF. Here the CDR3 DNA reads TGTGCCAGCAGCTTGGTATGGCAGAACACAGATACGCAGTATTTT. Filled out from reference TRBV5-8 and TRBJ2-3, the complete variable domain reads EAGVTQSPTHLIKTRGQQATLRCSPISGHTSVYWYQQALGLGLQFLLWYDEGEERNRGNFPPRFSGRQFPNYSSELNVNALELEDSALYLCASSLVWQNTDTQYFGPGTRLTVL.

This clonotype was picked up a small number of times. This chain links TRBV5-1 with TRBJ1-2, with TRBD1 matching over 7 bases. Germline CDR1 and CDR2: SGHRS and YFSETQ. V lost 2 bases to trimming and J lost 4 bases; unmatched junction nucleotides: 11. CDR3 size: 16 residues. CDR3 region: CASSFLQGEGSYGYTF. Written as DNA, the CDR3 is TGCGCCAGCAGCTTTCTCCAGGGGGAGGGTAGCTATGGCTACACCTTC.

This clonotype has just a few counts. V gene TRBV11-2 combines with J gene TRBJ2-1, with TRBD2 matching over 11 bases. The J segment lost 0 bases and the V segment lost 5 bases, leaving 9 bases of the junction unmatched. Germline assignment: CDR1 SGHAT and CDR2 FQNNGV. The CDR3 extends over 18 amino acids. CDR3 nucleotide sequence: TGTGCCAGCAGCCCCGGGACTAGCGGTTCAAGCTCCTACAATGAGCAGTTCTTC. This sequence encodes CASSPGTSGSSSYNEQFF.

The chain uses TRBV5-1 and TRBJ2-1; a possible D gene is TRBD1 (5 bases). From germline, CDR1 is SGHRS and CDR2 YFSETQ. V was shortened by 0 bases and J by 5 bases, with 9 bases between the two germline ends. This CDR3 is 14 amino acids long. The CDR3 spells CASSLGQFNNEQFF. The CDR3 DNA sequence: TGCGCCAGCAGCTTGGGACAGTTTAACAATGAGCAGTTCTTC.

Points on this clonotype: A much larger clone differs by one base, so this may be a read error. J is TRBJ2-3 and V is TRBV18, with TRBD2 identical over 14 bases. The CDR3 has 18 amino acids. Germline lookup yields CDR1 KGHSH and CDR2 LQKENI. The CDR3 is CAGSRPGTSGGPTDTQYF. CDR3 DNA: TGTGCCGGCTCACGCCCCGGGACTAGCGGGGGCCCCACAGATACGCAGTATTTT. The full variable domain, in which reference TRBV18 and TRBJ2-3 provide the parts outside the CDR3, is NAGVMQNPRHLVRRRGQEARLRCSPMKGHSHVYWYRQLPEEGLKFMVYLQKENIIDESGMPKERFSAEFPKEGPSILRIQQVVRGDSAAYFCAGSRPGTSGGPTDTQYFGPGTRLTVL.

The V call is TRBV6-2 or TRBV6-3, the J call TRBJ2-4, with TRBD2 identical over 9 bases. The J call is in doubt because the DNA end fits TRBJ2-7 better. The CDR3 is 14 residues long. Germline V lookup: CDR1 MNHEY, CDR2 SVGEGT. CDR3 region: CASTGGTSSDEQYF. For the CDR3, the DNA is TGTGCCAGCACCGGGGGGACTAGCAGCGACGAGCAGTACTTC.

This clonotype was counted between two and nine times. The rearrangement links TRBV6-5 to TRBJ2-5; D possibly uses TRBD1 or TRBD2 (5 bases each). Germline V CDR1 and CDR2: MNHEY, SVGAGI. This CDR3 spans 14 amino acids. V dropped 6 bases and J dropped 11 bases, with 22 bases sitting between them. CDR3 coding DNA: TGTGCCAGCAGCTCCGGGACGGATGCCTATGGGCAGTACTTC. Its protein is CASSSGTDAYGQYF.

The chain couples TRBV27 to TRBJ2-1; 10 nucleotides match TRBD1. Per germline, CDR1 MNHEY and CDR2 SMNVEV (reference sequence). V was pared by 4 bases and J by 15 bases, with 15 bases of the junction left unmatched. The CDR3 is 15 residues long. CDR3 bases: TGTGCCAGCAGTTCCCGGGACAGGGGATTATGGAGGCGGTTCTTC. Protein: CASSSRDRGLWRRFF.

As concerns this clonotype: A much larger clone lies a single base off, so this may be a read error. This chain uses TRBV30 with TRBJ2-3; D uncertain. CDR3 length equals 14 residues. V was pared by 0 bases and J by 0 bases, with 7 bases between. Germline lookup yields CDR1 GTSNPN and CDR2 SVGIG (reference sequence). This chain's CDR3 is CAWSVGYSTDTQYF. The CDR3 DNA reads as TGTGCCTGGAGTGTAGGCTACAGCACAGATACGCAGTATTTT.

The chain is built from TRBV2 and TRBJ2-5, with D possibly matching TRBD2 (5 bases). Matching the DNA end better, TRBJ2-7 makes the J call doubtful. The CDR3 is 16 amino acids. Germline CDR1 reads SNHLY; CDR2 reads FYNNEI. CDR3 bases: TGTGCCAGCACGCCGGACCGTAATAGCGTTTTCTACGAGCAGTACTTC. It yields the protein CASTPDRNSVFYEQYF.

The gene calls are TRBV15 and TRBJ1-4; possibly TRBD1 for D (5 bases). The CDR3 spans 13 residues. V was cut by 7 bases and J by 7 bases, with 13 bases left in between. From germline, CDR1 is LNHNV and CDR2 YYDKDF (reference sequence). The chain's CDR3 is CATTTGTFEKLFF. In nucleotides, the CDR3 is TGTGCCACCACCACCGGGACCTTTGAAAAACTGTTTTTT.

This rearrangement joins TRBV19 to TRBJ1-5; weak D call: TRBD1 (5 bases). The CDR3 covers 13 residues. V was cut by 2 bases and J by 9 bases, with 11 bases left in between. Germline V gene sequence: CDR1 LNHDA, CDR2 SQIVND (reference sequence). CDR3 DNA: TGTGCCAGTAGTATAAGTTCCGGGGGGCCCCAGCATTTT. It encodes CASSISSGGPQHF.

V and J are TRBV4-3 and TRBJ1-4, with D unresolved. Between the trimmed V and J ends, which lost 1 base and 5 bases, there was a span of 11 bases. CDR3 length: 15 amino acids. Germline lookup yields CDR1 LGHNA and CDR2 YSLEER. The CDR3 region is CASSQAGGYNEKLFF. The CDR3 DNA is TGCGCCAGCAGCCAAGCAGGAGGGTACAATGAAAAACTGTTTTTT.

This clonotype was detected only a few times. The rearrangement uses TRBV13 and TRBJ2-1, with D tentatively TRBD1 or TRBD2 (5 bases each). CDR1 PRHDT and CDR2 FYEKMQ come from the germline V gene (reference sequence). This CDR3 is built from 13 residues. The V end was cut by 4 bases, the J end by 10 bases, with 14 bases between. The CDR3 spells CASSSGTVGEQFF. CDR3 in DNA: TGTGCCAGCAGCTCTGGGACGGTAGGGGAGCAGTTCTTC.

Details on this clonotype: Just one base apart from a much larger clone, this may be a read error. This chain joins TRBV7-2 and TRBJ2-1; TRBD2 matches at 8 bases. The CDR3 spans 15 residues. Germline V CDR1 and CDR2: SGHTA, FQGNSA. V lost 5 bases and J lost 3; bases outside the gene matches: 6. CDR3 nucleotides: TGTGCCAGCAGCGAGATTAGCGGGATCTACAATGAGCAGTTCTTC. Residues: CASSEISGIYNEQFF.